The 5 T cell receptor beta chains reported below all come from one sample, sequenced in a study of neurological immune-mediated disorders. The time point was: longitudinal time-point 3. One entry per CDR3 protein, called by TCRdb with MiXCR from the 5' RACE reads. The sample holds approximately 89,000 distinct CDR3 sequences, around 4.7% seen once. Sequencing input: PBMCs. These receptors were collected from a woman in her sixties with multiple sclerosis.

This clonotype was seen ten or more times. V gene TRBV29-1 combines with J gene TRBJ1-3, with D uncertain. Trimming took off 5 bases at V and 2 bases at J, with 4 bases between the two ends. Germline-derived CDR1 and CDR2 are SQVTM and ANQGSEA. The CDR3 consists of 11 residues. The DNA for the CDR3 is TGCAGCGTTCGGACTGGAAACACCATATATTTT. Its protein product is CSVRTGNTIYF.

This clonotype was seen at least ten times. The CDR3 loop is CASSYVRDRAIHYGYTF. CDR3 sequence (DNA): TGTGCCAGCAGTTACGTACGGGACAGGGCGATTCACTATGGCTACACCTTC. The chain is built from TRBV6-5 and TRBJ1-2; TRBD1 matches at 9 bases. V was clipped by 2 bases and J by 3 bases; unmatched bases: 10. CDR1 is MNHEY and CDR2 is SVGAGI in the germline V gene. The CDR3 sequence is 17 residues long.

This clonotype showed up many times. This rearrangement joins TRBV11-2 to TRBJ2-3; 7 nucleotides match TRBD2. Per the germline V gene, CDR1 is SGHAT and CDR2 is FQNNGV. There are 15 residues in the CDR3. The V segment lost 4 bases and the J segment 5 bases; nucleotides outside the gene matches: 9. The CDR3 reads CASSSAGRGRDTQYF. CDR3 sequence (DNA): TGTGCCAGCAGCTCGGCGGGGCGGGGGAGAGATACGCAGTATTTT.

This clonotype showed up many times. The chain employs TRBV3-1 and TRBJ2-3, with TRBD2 as a possible D gene (5 bases). Germline CDR1 and CDR2: LGHDT and YNNKEL (reference sequence). Trimming shortened V by 4 bases and J by 8 bases, and 19 bases separated the two germline ends. This CDR3 spans 15 amino acids. As DNA, the CDR3 is TGTGCCAGCAGCCGAAGACTATCGATCAGTGGTACGCAGTATTTT. The encoded protein is CASSRRLSISGTQYF.

The chain recombines TRBV15 with TRBJ1-2; D possibly corresponds to TRBD1 (6 bases). V lost 0 bases, J lost 0 bases, and 14 bases lay in between. The CDR3 extends over 17 amino acids. CDR1 is LNHNV, CDR2 YYDKDF, per germline (reference sequence). The CDR3 protein is CATSRDRRTAANYGYTF. The CDR3 DNA is TGTGCCACCAGCAGAGATCGTAGGACAGCAGCTAACTATGGCTACACCTTC.